This T cell receptor (beta chain) was sequenced for a study of T cell responses to AZD1222 COVID-19 vaccine (dated by TCRdb to the early 2020s). Study-wide context: Because spike-specific TCR depth and breadth did not differ between the two schedules, AZD1222 recipients who got a second dose at roughly 4 weeks were pooled with those who got a second dose at roughly 12 weeks. TCR sequencing covered some 250 trial participants: 207 given two doses of AZD1222 and about 26 given two doses of MenACWY control vaccine. Trial participants were enrolled by age into 18-55, 56-69 and 70-plus year subgroups, with roughly 150, 30 and 60 TCR-sequenced participants respectively.

Clipping removes 5 bases from V and 8 bases from J, with 5 as the unmatched junction base count. The CDR3 covers 13 residues, taking in both the cysteine and the phenylalanine. Kept here is only the CDR3 DNA, which spans 39 bases and is read in frame from base 1. Based on the germline V gene, the CDR1 and CDR2 sequences are SNHLY and FYNNEI. The CDR3 regions of human TCRbeta chains were subjected to immunosequencing. The authors' analysis ran thus. TCRs in the repertoires were compared against a reference library of SARS-CoV-2-specific TCRs that had been generated with the MIRA antigen-specificity platform. Breadth was defined as the fraction of unique TCRs that were SARS-CoV-2-associated, and depth was defined as the fraction of total T cells that were SARS-CoV-2-associated. Each spike-specific TCR was assigned to its reactive spike region and to a CD4 or CD8 class using the MIRA data. Log10-transformed breadth and depth values were compared by one-way ANOVA with Sidak's multiple comparisons tests. TCRdb took this table from immuneACCESS and kept in-frame rearrangements with V and J called. Such tables lack part of the clones; where checked against another copy, unresolved V genes explain under half of the gap, and the rest is unexplained. V, J and clone size are taken as reported in that table, and D and trimming were inferred from the DNA itself. The table for this sample lists under 35,000 clones; 75% to 90% of them were counted only once. Of the sample, about 7% falls within the top ten clones.

In the paper's terms, the time point label means: baseline before first vaccination. Samples from vaccinated people were obtained from the UK trials COV001 and COV002, which included a single-blind randomized controlled phase 2/3 trial of AZD1222 (ChAdOx1 nCoV-19) in healthy adults. Trial participant PBMC samples were collected at day 0 and day 28 after the second dose for TCRbeta chain sequencing. Comments on this clone: Its antigen is still unknown. There are no base qualities to consult, and no much larger clone falls within one base.

General study outcomes and caveats: In the small 56-69-year group, the increase in depth fell short of significance, most likely because of low power. Because no day 14 peak-response samples were available, repertoires were characterized only after the peak T cell response. Reportedly, close to half of the unique spike-specific TCRs recognized epitopes lying outside the regions that are mutated in the B.1.351 and B.1.1.7 variants. Participants were mostly white British and included more females than males, and it was suggested by the authors that clonal diversity may have been underestimated. Conclusions about previously exposed vaccinees are limited because only six or seven AZD1222 recipients were SARS-CoV-2 seropositive at baseline. A significant rise in spike-specific TCR breadth and depth was observed after two AZD1222 doses relative to day 0 and relative to MenACWY recipients. The whole spike protein was spanned by vaccine-associated CD4 TCRs, and dominant responses were seen in regions 160-218 and 743-854.

The sequence derives from an adult in good health. The sample here was peripheral blood, taken on day 0 of AZD1222 vaccination. The V and J genes are TRBV2 and TRBJ1-2; TRBD1 matches 10 bases in the middle. The DNA is as follows: TGTGCCAGCAGTTCCGGACAGGGGGGAGGCTACACCTTC. Translation gives CASSSGQGGGYTF.